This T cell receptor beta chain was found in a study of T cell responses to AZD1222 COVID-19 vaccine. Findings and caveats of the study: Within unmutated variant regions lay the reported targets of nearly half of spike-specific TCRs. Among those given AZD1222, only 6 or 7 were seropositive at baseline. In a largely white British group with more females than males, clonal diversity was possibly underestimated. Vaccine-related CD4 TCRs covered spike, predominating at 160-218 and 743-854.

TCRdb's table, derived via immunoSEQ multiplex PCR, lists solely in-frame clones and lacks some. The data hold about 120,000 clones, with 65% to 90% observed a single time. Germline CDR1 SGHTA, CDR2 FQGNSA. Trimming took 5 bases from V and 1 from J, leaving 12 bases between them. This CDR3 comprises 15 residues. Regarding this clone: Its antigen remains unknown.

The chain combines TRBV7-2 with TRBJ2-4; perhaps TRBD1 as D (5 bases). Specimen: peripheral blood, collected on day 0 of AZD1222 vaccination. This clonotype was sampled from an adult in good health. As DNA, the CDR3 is TGTGCCAGCAGCAATCCAGGGCCCGCCAAAAACATTCAGTACTTC. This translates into CASSNPGPAKNIQYF.